The rows below give T cell receptor beta chains drawn from one sample of a study of chemoradiotherapy in HPV16-positive cancers. Using immunoSEQ multiplex PCR, the repertoire was profiled, and TCRdb retains in-frame clones only, with some absent. The top ten clones hold roughly 3.7% of a sample with fewer than 40,000 clones, 92% of them seen once. The material was blood, obtained from a patient who underwent chemoradiotherapy. The origin of the receptors is a human donor with HPV-associated anogenital cancer. The CDR3 runs from the conserved cysteine through the conserved F or W. The order of the fields is V gene, J gene, D gene, CDR3 protein, CDR3 DNA. The D gene is left open where the match is weak.

>TRBV13|TRBJ2-5|TRBD2
CASSSTSGGNQETQYF
TGTGCCAGCAGCTCGACTAGCGGGGGGAACCAAGAGACCCAGTACTTC
>TRBV30|TRBJ2-7|-
CAWSAPPRAFATYEQYF
TGTGCCTGGAGTGCCCCTCCCAGGGCGTTTGCCACCTACGAGCAGTACTTC
>TRBV5-1|TRBJ2-3|TRBD1
CASSRGTGTYPRDTQYF
TGCGCCAGCAGCCGAGGGACAGGCACCTACCCGAGGGATACGCAGTATTTT
>TRBV5-3|TRBJ1-5|-
CARNAKGYQPQHF
TGTGCCAGAAATGCGAAAGGGTATCAGCCCCAGCATTTT
>TRBV21-1|TRBJ2-7|-
CASSKPGLPYEQYF
TGTGCCAGCAGCAAACCGGGACTGCCCTACGAGCAGTACTTC
>TRBV19|TRBJ1-5|-
CASSISRDQPQHF
TGTGCCAGTAGTATAAGCAGGGACCAGCCCCAGCATTTT
>TRBV21-1|TRBJ2-7|-
CASSKRASRQGPNEQYF
TGTGCCAGCAGCAAACGGGCCTCTAGACAGGGCCCTAACGAGCAGTACTTC
>TRBV4-1|TRBJ2-1|TRBD2
CASSLYRTSGSYNEQFF
TGCGCCAGCAGCCTCTACAGGACTAGCGGGAGCTACAATGAGCAGTTCTTC
>TRBV21-1|TRBJ2-7|-
CASSRRTGGIDEQYF
TGTGCCAGCAGCAGGAGGACAGGGGGCATCGACGAGCAGTACTTC
>TRBV6-1|TRBJ2-7|-
CASSEQAVAYEQYF
TGTGCCAGCAGTGAGCAGGCCGTAGCCTACGAGCAGTACTTC
>TRBV4-1|TRBJ2-7|TRBD1
CASSHAVRDRGYEQYF
TGCGCCAGCAGCCACGCGGTCCGGGACAGGGGCTACGAGCAGTACTTC